The rows below give T cell receptor beta chains drawn from one sample of a study of T cells in localized non-small cell lung cancer. Data came from immunoSEQ multiplex PCR; TCRdb stores just in-frame clones and leaves some out. The sample records tens of thousands of clones, 85% to 90% being singletons. Sample: peripheral blood, taken before any cancer treatment. The receptors were gathered from a male donor older than 55 with stage III lung adenocarcinoma. CDR3s include the opening cysteine and the closing phenylalanine or tryptophan. D genes are given only for firm matches. Where a row states a size, it is once, few, many or the class of an expanded clone; other rows omit it.

CDR3 DNA: TGCGCCAGCAGCTCCGGACTAGCGGGAGCCACAGATACGCAGTATTTT
CDR3 protein: CASSSGLAGATDTQYF
clone size: NA
V gene: TRBV5-1
J gene: TRBJ2-3
D gene: TRBD2

CDR3 DNA: TGTGCCTGCCGGGCCCCCCTTGATCCTGAGCAGTTCTTC
CDR3 protein: CACRAPLDPEQFF
clone size: once
V gene: TRBV10-3
J gene: TRBJ2-1
D gene: NA

CDR3 DNA: TGTGCCAGCAGATCTCGAAGGACAGGGGGCGCAGGCACTGAAGCTTTCTTT
CDR3 protein: CASRSRRTGGAGTEAFF
clone size: few
V gene: TRBV28
J gene: TRBJ1-1
D gene: TRBD1

CDR3 DNA: TGTGCCAGTAATTTTGGGGCAGGGGTCCCGCACACCGGGGAGCTGTTTTTT
CDR3 protein: CASNFGAGVPHTGELFF
clone size: NA
V gene: TRBV19
J gene: TRBJ2-2
D gene: NA

CDR3 DNA: TGTGCCAGTAGCGGGGGCGGGACGGACACCGGGGAGCTGTTTTTT
CDR3 protein: CASSGGGTDTGELFF
clone size: NA
V gene: TRBV19
J gene: TRBJ2-2
D gene: NA

CDR3 DNA: TGTGCCAGCAGGGTACAGGGAGCAGCTTTCTTT
CDR3 protein: CASRVQGAAFF
clone size: NA
V gene: TRBV6-6
J gene: TRBJ1-1
D gene: NA

CDR3 DNA: TGTGCCAGCAGCGTAGCGTACCGGGGAGATACGCAGTATTTT
CDR3 protein: CASSVAYRGDTQYF
clone size: few
V gene: TRBV9
J gene: TRBJ2-3
D gene: NA

CDR3 DNA: TGTGCGAGCGTGGCAACAGGGTCTGGGGCCAACGTCCTGACTTTC
CDR3 protein: CASVATGSGANVLTF
clone size: NA
V gene: TRBV6-6
J gene: TRBJ2-6
D gene: NA

CDR3 DNA: TGTGCCAGCAGCCAAGATCCGGGGGCAAACACTGAAGCTTTCTTT
CDR3 protein: CASSQDPGANTEAFF
clone size: NA
V gene: TRBV14
J gene: TRBJ1-1
D gene: NA

CDR3 DNA: TGTGCCAGCAGTTTAGCGGGAGGCTTGGGAAATGAGCAGTTCTTC
CDR3 protein: CASSLAGGLGNEQFF
clone size: NA
V gene: TRBV27
J gene: TRBJ2-1
D gene: TRBD2

CDR3 DNA: TGTGCCAGCAGTCTTGGCGGGAGGGCGGGTAATGAGCAGTTCTTC
CDR3 protein: CASSLGGRAGNEQFF
clone size: NA
V gene: TRBV27
J gene: TRBJ2-1
D gene: TRBD2

CDR3 DNA: TGTGCCAGCAGCCGCTCCAGGGGATGGAACACTGAAGCTTTCTTT
CDR3 protein: CASSRSRGWNTEAFF
clone size: NA
V gene: TRBV9
J gene: TRBJ1-1
D gene: NA

CDR3 DNA: TGCGCCAGCAGCTTGGGTGGGGGGGCCTCCACAGATACGCAGTATTTT
CDR3 protein: CASSLGGGASTDTQYF
clone size: NA
V gene: TRBV5-1
J gene: TRBJ2-3
D gene: NA

CDR3 DNA: TGTGCCAGTAGTCCGGACAGGGGCTTCAATCAGCCCCAGCATTTT
CDR3 protein: CASSPDRGFNQPQHF
clone size: medium-sized
V gene: TRBV19
J gene: TRBJ1-5
D gene: TRBD1

CDR3 DNA: TGTGCCAGCAGCCCCAGACTCGGGGCAGAGACCCAGTACTTC
CDR3 protein: CASSPRLGAETQYF
clone size: NA
V gene: TRBV9
J gene: TRBJ2-5
D gene: NA

CDR3 DNA: TGTGCCAGCAGGGCTCGGGGGGATTCCCCTGAAGCTTTCTTT
CDR3 protein: CASRARGDSPEAFF
clone size: NA
V gene: TRBV27
J gene: TRBJ1-1
D gene: NA

CDR3 DNA: TGTGCCAGCAGTTCCGACCCTAACTATGGCTACACCTTC
CDR3 protein: CASSSDPNYGYTF
clone size: few
V gene: TRBV6-1
J gene: TRBJ1-2
D gene: NA

CDR3 DNA: TGTGCCAGCTCACCCCTAGGGTGGGCGGGAGGATACAATGAGCAGTTCTTC
CDR3 protein: CASSPLGWAGGYNEQFF
clone size: NA
V gene: TRBV18
J gene: TRBJ2-1
D gene: TRBD2

CDR3 DNA: TGTGCCAGCAGCTTGGGACAGGGGGTCTCTGGAAACACCATATATTTT
CDR3 protein: CASSLGQGVSGNTIYF
clone size: once
V gene: TRBV5-4
J gene: TRBJ1-3
D gene: TRBD1

CDR3 DNA: TGTGCCAGCACGGGTGGGGCGGACTCCTACGAGCAGTACTTC
CDR3 protein: CASTGGADSYEQYF
clone size: NA
V gene: TRBV2
J gene: TRBJ2-7
D gene: NA

CDR3 DNA: TGTGCCAGCAGTTCCCACGGAGGGTTTCAGCCCCAGCATTTT
CDR3 protein: CASSSHGGFQPQHF
clone size: medium-sized
V gene: TRBV6-6
J gene: TRBJ1-5
D gene: NA

CDR3 DNA: TGCGCCAGCAGCCAAGATGCTGGGGCAGGCCATAATTCACCCCTCCACTTT
CDR3 protein: CASSQDAGAGHNSPLHF
clone size: NA
V gene: TRBV4-1
J gene: TRBJ1-6
D gene: NA

CDR3 DNA: TGCGCCAGCAGCCCGCAAAGACAGGGGGTGCGCCCTAACCATGGCTACACCTTC
CDR3 protein: CASSPQRQGVRPNHGYTF
clone size: NA
V gene: TRBV5-1
J gene: TRBJ1-2
D gene: TRBD1

CDR3 DNA: TGTGCCAGTGGACAGGGGACGGTGGAGACCCAGTACTTC
CDR3 protein: CASGQGTVETQYF
clone size: NA
V gene: TRBV19
J gene: TRBJ2-5
D gene: TRBD1